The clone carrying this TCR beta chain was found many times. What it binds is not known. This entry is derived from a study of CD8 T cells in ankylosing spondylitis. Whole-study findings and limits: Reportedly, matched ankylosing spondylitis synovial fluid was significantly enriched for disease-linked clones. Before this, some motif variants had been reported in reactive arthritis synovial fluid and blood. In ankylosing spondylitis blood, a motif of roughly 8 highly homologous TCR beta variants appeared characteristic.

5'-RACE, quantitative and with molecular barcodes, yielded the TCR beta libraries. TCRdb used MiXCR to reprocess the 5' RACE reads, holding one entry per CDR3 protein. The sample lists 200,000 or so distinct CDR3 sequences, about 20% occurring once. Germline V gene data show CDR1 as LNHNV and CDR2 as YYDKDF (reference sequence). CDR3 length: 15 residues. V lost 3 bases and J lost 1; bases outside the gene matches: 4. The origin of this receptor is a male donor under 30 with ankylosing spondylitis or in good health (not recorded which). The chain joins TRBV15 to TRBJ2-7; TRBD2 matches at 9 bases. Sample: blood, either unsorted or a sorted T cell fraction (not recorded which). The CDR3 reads CATSSSAGGSYEQYV. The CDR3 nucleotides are TGTGCCACCAGCAGCTCAGCGGGGGGATCCTACGAGCAGTACGTC.